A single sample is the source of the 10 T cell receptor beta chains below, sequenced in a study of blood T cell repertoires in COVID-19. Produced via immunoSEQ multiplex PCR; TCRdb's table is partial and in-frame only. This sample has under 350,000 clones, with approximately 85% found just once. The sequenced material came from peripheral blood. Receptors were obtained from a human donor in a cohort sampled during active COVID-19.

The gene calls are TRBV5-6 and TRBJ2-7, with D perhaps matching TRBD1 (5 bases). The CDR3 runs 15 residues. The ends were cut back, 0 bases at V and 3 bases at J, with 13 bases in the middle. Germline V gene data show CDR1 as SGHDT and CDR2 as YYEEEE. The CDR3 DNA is TGTGCCAGCAGCTTGGTGGGCGTGCAGGGCTACGAGCAGTACTTC. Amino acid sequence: CASSLVGVQGYEQYF.

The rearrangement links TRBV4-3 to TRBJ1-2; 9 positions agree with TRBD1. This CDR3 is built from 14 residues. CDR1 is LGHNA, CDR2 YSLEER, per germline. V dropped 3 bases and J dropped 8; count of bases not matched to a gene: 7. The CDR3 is CASSQLQGAGGYTF. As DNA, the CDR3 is TGCGCCAGCAGCCAGCTACAGGGGGCAGGGGGCTACACCTTC.

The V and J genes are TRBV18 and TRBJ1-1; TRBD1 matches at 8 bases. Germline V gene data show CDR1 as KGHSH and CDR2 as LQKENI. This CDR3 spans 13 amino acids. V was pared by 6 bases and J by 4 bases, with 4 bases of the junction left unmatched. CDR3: CASSEQGGTEAFF. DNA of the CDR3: TGTGCCAGCTCCGAACAGGGGGGCACTGAAGCTTTCTTT.

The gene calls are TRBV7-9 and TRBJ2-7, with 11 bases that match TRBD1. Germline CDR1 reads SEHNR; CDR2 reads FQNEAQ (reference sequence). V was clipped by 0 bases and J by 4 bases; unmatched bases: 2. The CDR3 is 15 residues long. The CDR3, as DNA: TGTGCCAGCAGCTTAGCCGGGACAGGGGGATACGAGCAGTACTTC. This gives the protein CASSLAGTGGYEQYF.

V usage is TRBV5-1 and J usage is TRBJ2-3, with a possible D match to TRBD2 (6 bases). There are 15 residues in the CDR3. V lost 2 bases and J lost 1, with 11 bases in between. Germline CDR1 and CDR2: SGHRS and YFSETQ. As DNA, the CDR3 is TGCGCCAGCAGCTTTCGGGACTCGGGCACAGATACGCAGTATTTT. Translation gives CASSFRDSGTDTQYF.

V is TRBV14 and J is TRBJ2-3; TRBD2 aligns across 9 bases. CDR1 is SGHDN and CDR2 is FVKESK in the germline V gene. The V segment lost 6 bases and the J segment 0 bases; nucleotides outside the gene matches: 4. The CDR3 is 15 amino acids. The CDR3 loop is CASSPGTSSTDTQYF. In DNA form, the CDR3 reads TGTGCCAGCAGTCCAGGGACTAGCAGCACAGATACGCAGTATTTT.

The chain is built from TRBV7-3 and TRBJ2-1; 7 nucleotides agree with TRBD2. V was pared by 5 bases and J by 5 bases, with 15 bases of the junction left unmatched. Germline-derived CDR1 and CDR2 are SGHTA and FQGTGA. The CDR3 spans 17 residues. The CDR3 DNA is TGTGCCAGCAGCCTGACCGTAGCGGGCCTAACGAACAATGAGCAGTTCTTC. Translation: CASSLTVAGLTNNEQFF. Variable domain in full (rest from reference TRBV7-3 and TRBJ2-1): GAGVSQTPSNKVTEKGKYVELRCDPISGHTALYWYRQSLGQGPEFLIYFQGTGAADDSGLPNDRFFAVRPEGSVSTLKIQRTERGDSAVYLCASSLTVAGLTNNEQFFGPGTRLTVL.

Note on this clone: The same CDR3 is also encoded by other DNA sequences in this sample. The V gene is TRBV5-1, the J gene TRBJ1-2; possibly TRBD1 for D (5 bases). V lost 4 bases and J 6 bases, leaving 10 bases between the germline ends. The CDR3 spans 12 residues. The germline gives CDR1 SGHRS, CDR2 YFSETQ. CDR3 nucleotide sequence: TGCGCCAGCAGCCTGGAAGGGGATGGCTACACCTTC. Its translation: CASSLEGDGYTF.

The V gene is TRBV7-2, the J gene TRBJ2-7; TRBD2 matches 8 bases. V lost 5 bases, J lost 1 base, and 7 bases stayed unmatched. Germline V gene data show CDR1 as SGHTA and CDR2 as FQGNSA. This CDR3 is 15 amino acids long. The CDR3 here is CASSPGLGTSYEQYF. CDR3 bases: TGTGCCAGCAGCCCGGGACTAGGAACTTCCTACGAGCAGTACTTC.

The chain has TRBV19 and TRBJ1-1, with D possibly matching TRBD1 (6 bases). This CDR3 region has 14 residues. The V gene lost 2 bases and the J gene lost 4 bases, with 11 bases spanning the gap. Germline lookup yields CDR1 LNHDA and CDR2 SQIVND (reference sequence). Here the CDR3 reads CASSIPRGPTEAFF. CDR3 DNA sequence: TGTGCCAGTAGTATACCCAGGGGCCCCACTGAAGCTTTCTTT.